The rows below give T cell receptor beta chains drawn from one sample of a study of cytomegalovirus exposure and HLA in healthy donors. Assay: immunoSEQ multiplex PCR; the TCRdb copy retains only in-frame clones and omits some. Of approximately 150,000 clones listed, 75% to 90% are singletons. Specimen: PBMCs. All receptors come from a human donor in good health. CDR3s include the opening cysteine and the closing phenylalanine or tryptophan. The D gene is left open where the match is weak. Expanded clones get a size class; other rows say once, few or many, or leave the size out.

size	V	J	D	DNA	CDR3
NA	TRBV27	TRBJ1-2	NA	TGTGCCAGCGGCAAAGGGGTTGCCTATGGCTACACCTTC	CASGKGVAYGYTF
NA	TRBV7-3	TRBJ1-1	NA	TGTGCCAGCAGCTTAACCACAGGCCCGGTCGAAGCTTTCTTT	CASSLTTGPVEAFF
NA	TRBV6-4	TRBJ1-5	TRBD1	TGTGCCAGCAGTGCGACAGGGGCTTTTCAGCCCCAGCATTTT	CASSATGAFQPQHF
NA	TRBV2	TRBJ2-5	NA	TGTGCCAGCAGTGAACCGCGACTCCAAGAGACCCAGTACTTC	CASSEPRLQETQYF
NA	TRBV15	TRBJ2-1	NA	TGTGCCACCAGCAGGGGGGCTAAGGGAAATGAGCAGTTCTTC	CATSRGAKGNEQFF
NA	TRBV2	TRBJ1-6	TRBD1	TGTGCCAGCAGTGGCGGACAGGCCTTCCTCTATAATTCACCCCTCCACTTT	CASSGGQAFLYNSPLHF
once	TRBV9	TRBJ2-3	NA	TGTGCCAGCAGTTACGGAGATACGCAGTATTTT	CASSYGDTQYF
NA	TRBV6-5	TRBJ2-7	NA	TGTGCCAGCACGGGTAGCCACTACGAGCAGCACTTC	CASTGSHYEQHF
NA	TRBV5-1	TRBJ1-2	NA	TGCGCCAGCATGAAGGAGGGAAGATATGGCTACACCTTC	CASMKEGRYGYTF
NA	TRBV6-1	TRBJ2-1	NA	TGTGCCAGCAGATACTACAATGAGCAGTTCTTC	CASRYYNEQFF
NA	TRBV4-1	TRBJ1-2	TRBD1	TGCGCCAGCAGCCAAGGGGGCGAGACAGGGCATGGCTACACCTTC	CASSQGGETGHGYTF
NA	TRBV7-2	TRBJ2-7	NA	TGTGCCAGCAGCTTAAGTCGCGGGGCCACCTACGAGCAGTACTTC	CASSLSRGATYEQYF
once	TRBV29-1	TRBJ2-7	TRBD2	TGCAGCGTTGAAACGGGACTAGCGGGGATCTACGAGCAGTACTTC	CSVETGLAGIYEQYF
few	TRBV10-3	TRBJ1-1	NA	TGTGCCATCAGTGAGGACGGGGATGGTGGAGCTTTCTTT	CAISEDGDGGAFF
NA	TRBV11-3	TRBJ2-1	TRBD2	TGTGCCAGCAGCTTCGGGACTAGCGATGAGCAGTTCTTC	CASSFGTSDEQFF
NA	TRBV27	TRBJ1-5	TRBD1	TGTGCCAGCAGTTTTCATTCCCTGACAGGGGATCAGCCCCAGCATTTT	CASSFHSLTGDQPQHF
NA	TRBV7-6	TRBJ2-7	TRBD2	TGTGCCAGCAGCTCCGCTAGCGGGGGGCCGGACGAGCAGTACTTC	CASSSASGGPDEQYF
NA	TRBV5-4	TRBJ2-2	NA	TGTGCCAGCAGCTTCGGCAGGGGTCAGACCGGGGAGCTGTTTTTT	CASSFGRGQTGELFF
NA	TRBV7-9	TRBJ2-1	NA	TGTGCCAGCAGCGGCCGGGACATTTACAATGAGCAGTTCTTC	CASSGRDIYNEQFF
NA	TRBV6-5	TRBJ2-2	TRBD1	TGTGCCAGCAGTCCGGACAGGATCACCGGGGAGCTGTTTTTT	CASSPDRITGELFF
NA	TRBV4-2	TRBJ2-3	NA	TGTGCCAGCAGCCCTAATAACGGCGGGTTTGGCACAGATACGCAGTATTTT	CASSPNNGGFGTDTQYF
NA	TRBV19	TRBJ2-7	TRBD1	TGTGCCAGTAGTTCCACAGGGGGCTACGAGCAGTACTTC	CASSSTGGYEQYF
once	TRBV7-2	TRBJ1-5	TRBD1	TGTGCCAGCAGCTTTTTCACAGGGGAGAGCAATCAGCCCCAGCATTTT	CASSFFTGESNQPQHF
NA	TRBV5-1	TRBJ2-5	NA	TGCGCCAGCAGCTTGACAGCGGACTTTGTGGAGACCCAGTACTTC	CASSLTADFVETQYF
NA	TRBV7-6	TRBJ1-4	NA	TGTGCCAGCAGCCGATCAGGGGTCCAGGAAAAACTGTTTTTT	CASSRSGVQEKLFF
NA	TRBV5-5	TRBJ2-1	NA	TGTGCCAGCAGTGGGACACTACTTTACAATGAGCAGTTCTTC	CASSGTLLYNEQFF
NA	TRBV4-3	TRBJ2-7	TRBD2	TGCGCCAGCAGCCAAGATCCCGCGGGGGGAGGTGGCGAGCAGTACTTC	CASSQDPAGGGGEQYF
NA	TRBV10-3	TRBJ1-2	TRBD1	TGTGCCATGGGACAGACAGGGGTACCTGGCTACACCTTC	CAMGQTGVPGYTF
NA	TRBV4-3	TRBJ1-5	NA	TGCGCCAGCAGTCCAAAGGGGCTAACTCGCAATCAGCCCCAGCATTTT	CASSPKGLTRNQPQHF
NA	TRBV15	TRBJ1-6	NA	TGTGCCACCAGCAGAGTAAACAGGAATTCACCCCTCCACTTT	CATSRVNRNSPLHF
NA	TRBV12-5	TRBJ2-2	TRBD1	TGTGCTAGTGGTTTGGTCGGGACAGCGAACACCGGGGAGCTGTTTTTT	CASGLVGTANTGELFF
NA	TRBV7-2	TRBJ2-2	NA	TGTGCCAGCAGCTTTTCAGAAGGAGTTAAACTGTTTTTT	CASSFSEGVKLFF
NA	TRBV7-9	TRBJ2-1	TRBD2	TGTGCCAGCAGCCCGGGACTAGCGTCCTACAATGAGCAGTTCTTC	CASSPGLASYNEQFF
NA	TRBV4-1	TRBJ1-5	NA	TGCGCCAGCAGCCAAGATCCGGGAAGGAGTAGCAATCAGCCCCAGCATTTT	CASSQDPGRSSNQPQHF
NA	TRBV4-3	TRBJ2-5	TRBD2	TGCGCCAGCAGCCAAGAGACTAGCCAGAAGGAGACCCAGTACTTC	CASSQETSQKETQYF
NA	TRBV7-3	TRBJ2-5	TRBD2	TGTGCCAGCAGCTTAAAAGGGCTAGCGGAAGAGACCCAGTACTTC	CASSLKGLAEETQYF
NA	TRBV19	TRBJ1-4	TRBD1	TGTGCCAGTAGTCTCGGGACAGCGAGAGATCCAACTAATGAAAAACTGTTTTTT	CASSLGTARDPTNEKLFF
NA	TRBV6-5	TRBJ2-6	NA	TGTGCCAGCAGTCAAGGGAGCTCTGGGGCCAACGTCCTGACTTTC	CASSQGSSGANVLTF
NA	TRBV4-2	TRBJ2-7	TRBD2	TGTGCCAGCAGCCGTCCACTAGCGGGGGTTGAGCAGTACTTC	CASSRPLAGVEQYF
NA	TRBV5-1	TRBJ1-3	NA	TGCGCCAGCAGCTTGAAACCGACAGGCGAATACTCTGGAAACACCATATATTTT	CASSLKPTGEYSGNTIYF
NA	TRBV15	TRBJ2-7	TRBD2	TGTGCCACCAGCAGAGAAAGTCGCGGGGGGGTCGAGCAGTACTTC	CATSRESRGGVEQYF
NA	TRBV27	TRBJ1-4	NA	TGTGCCAGCCGGGACATTCTTAGGGAAAAACTGTTTTTT	CASRDILREKLFF
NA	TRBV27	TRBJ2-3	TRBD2	TGTGCCAGCAGTTCACTAGCGGGGGGAGGCACAGATACGCAGTATTTT	CASSSLAGGGTDTQYF
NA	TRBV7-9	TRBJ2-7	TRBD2	TGTGCCAGCAGCCGAGACACTAGCGGGGGGTCGGCCGAGCAGTACTTC	CASSRDTSGGSAEQYF
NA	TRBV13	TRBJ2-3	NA	TGTGCCAGCAGCTCCCGGGACCAGGGGGGAGATACGCAGTATTTT	CASSSRDQGGDTQYF
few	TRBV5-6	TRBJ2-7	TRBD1	TGTGCCAGCAGCTTCCGGGACAGGGGAGTAGGCGAGCAGTACTTC	CASSFRDRGVGEQYF
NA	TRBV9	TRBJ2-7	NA	TGTGCCAGCAGCGTAGATATGGCCGCCGAGCAGTACTTC	CASSVDMAAEQYF
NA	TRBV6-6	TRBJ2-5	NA	TGTGCCAGCAGTCCCGGTGTAGAGACCCAGTACTTC	CASSPGVETQYF
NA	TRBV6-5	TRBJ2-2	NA	TGTGCCAGCTCAGGGGCTAGAATCACCGGGGAGCTGTTTTTT	CASSGARITGELFF
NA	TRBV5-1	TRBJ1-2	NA	TGCGCCAGCAGCTTGGAAGGGGTTGGCGGCTACACCTTC	CASSLEGVGGYTF
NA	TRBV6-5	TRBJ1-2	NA	TGTGCCAGCAGTTACTCGACACTAAGGGGTTTCCGTGGCTACACCTTC	CASSYSTLRGFRGYTF